This T cell receptor (beta chain) was captured by sequencing in a study of T cell repertoires in cytomegalovirus infection (dated by TCRdb to the late 2010s). Broadly, across the study: The peptide stimulations were aimed at well-studied HLA-B-restricted epitopes as well as recently identified HLA-C-restricted CMV epitopes, whose presentation resists viral immunomodulation. The HLA type of each donor mattered for the analysis, because public TCR beta signatures pointed to carriage of CMV infection along with the matching HLA type.

Points on this clonotype: This clone's antigen is unknown. Base qualities are not at hand, and no much larger clone is one base apart.

Findings and caveats that apply to the study as a whole: The ex vivo response was dominated by HLA-C-restricted CMV-specific TCR beta clonotypes, and the single most frequent clonotype in two of eight donors was supplied by these HLA-C-restricted clonotypes. Cumulative frequency of public TCR beta family members discriminated carriers of CMV infection plus the relevant HLA type in this cohort and an independent approximately 340-donor cohort.

The sequencer was an Illumina HiSeq 1500. TCRdb cleaned the public reads at Q25 with fastp, built clones with MiXCR and kept in-frame beta chains. Identical CDR3 protein sequences are pooled into one entry, listed with their most common genes and DNA. This sample is represented by approximately 590,000 distinct CDR3 sequences; around two fifths of them were singletons. The ten largest clones take up about 48% of the sample. Per the publication, the treatment or condition label means: in vitro stimulation with specific CMV peptide epitopes to enrich CMV-specific T cells. The CDR3, from cysteine to phenylalanine, totals 12 residues. The read is trimmed to its CDR3 DNA, 36 bases read in frame from base 1. V is reduced by 7 bases and J by 8 bases, leaving a spacing of 14 bases between them. CDR1 SEHNR and CDR2 FQNEAQ are derived from the germline V gene (reference sequence).

The sequences come from cultured PBMCs, collected from culture after CMV antigen stimulation. The TCR comes from a human donor in good health (CMV status not recorded). Some clones in this sample may be carry-over from other donors' samples. The V and J genes are TRBV7-9 and TRBJ1-1; the D region possibly corresponds to TRBD1 (6 bases align). The sequenced DNA is TGTGCCAGCAATTCACAGGGTCCAGAAGCTTTCTTT. Its amino acids are CASNSQGPEAFF.